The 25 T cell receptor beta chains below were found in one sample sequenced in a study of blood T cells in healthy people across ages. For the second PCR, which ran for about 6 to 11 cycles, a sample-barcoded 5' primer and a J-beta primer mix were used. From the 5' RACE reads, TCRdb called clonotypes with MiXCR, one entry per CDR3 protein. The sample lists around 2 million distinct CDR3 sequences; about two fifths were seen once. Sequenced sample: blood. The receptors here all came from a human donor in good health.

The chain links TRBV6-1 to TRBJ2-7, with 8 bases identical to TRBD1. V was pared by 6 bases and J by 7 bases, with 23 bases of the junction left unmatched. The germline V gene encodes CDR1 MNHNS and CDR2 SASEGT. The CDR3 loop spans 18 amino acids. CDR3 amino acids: CASRQGTGGPNRRGEQYF. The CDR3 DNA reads TGTGCCAGCAGGCAAGGGACAGGAGGCCCCAATAGGAGGGGAGAGCAGTACTTC.

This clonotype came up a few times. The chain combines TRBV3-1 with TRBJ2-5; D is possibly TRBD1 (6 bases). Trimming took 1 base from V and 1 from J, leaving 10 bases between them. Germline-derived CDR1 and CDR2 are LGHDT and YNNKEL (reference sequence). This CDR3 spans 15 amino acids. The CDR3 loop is CASSQGRGGQETQYF. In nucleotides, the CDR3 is TGTGCCAGCAGCCAAGGCAGAGGGGGCCAAGAGACCCAGTACTTC.

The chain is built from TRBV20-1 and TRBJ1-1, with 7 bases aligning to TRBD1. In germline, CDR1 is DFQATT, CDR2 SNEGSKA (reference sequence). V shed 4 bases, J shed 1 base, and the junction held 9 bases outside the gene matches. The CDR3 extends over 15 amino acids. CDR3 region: CSANVAHRGNTEAFF. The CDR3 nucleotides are TGCAGTGCTAACGTAGCTCACAGGGGGAACACTGAAGCTTTCTTT.

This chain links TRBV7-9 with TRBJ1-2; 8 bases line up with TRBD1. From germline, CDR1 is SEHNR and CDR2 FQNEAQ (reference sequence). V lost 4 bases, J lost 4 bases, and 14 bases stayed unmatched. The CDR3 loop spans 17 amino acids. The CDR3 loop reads CASSSIRGLSAFYGYTF. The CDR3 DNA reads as TGTGCCAGCAGCTCTATCAGGGGGCTTTCGGCATTCTATGGCTACACCTTC. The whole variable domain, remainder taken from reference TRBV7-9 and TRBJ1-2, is DTGVSQNPRHKITKRGQNVTFRCDPISEHNRLYWYRQTLGQGPEFLTYFQNEAQLEKSRLLSDRFSAERPKGSFSTLEIQRTEQGDSAMYLCASSSIRGLSAFYGYTFGSGTRLTVV.

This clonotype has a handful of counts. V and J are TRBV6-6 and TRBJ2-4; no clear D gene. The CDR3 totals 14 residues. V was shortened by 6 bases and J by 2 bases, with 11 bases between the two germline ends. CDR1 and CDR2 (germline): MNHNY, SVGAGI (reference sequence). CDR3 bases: TGTGCCAGCAGCCCCGAGAGGACCAAAAACATTCAGTACTTC. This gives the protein CASSPERTKNIQYF.

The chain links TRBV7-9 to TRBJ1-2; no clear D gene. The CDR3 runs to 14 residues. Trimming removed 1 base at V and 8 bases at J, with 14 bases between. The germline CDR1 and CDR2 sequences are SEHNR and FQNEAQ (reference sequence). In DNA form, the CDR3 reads TGTGCCAGCAGCTTAGTTGTCGCCGGAGGGGGCTACACCTTC. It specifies CASSLVVAGGGYTF.

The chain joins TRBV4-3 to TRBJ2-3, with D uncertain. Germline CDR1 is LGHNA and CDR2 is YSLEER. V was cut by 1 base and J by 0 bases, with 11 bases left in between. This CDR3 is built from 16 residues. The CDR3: CASSQVFLRSTDTQYF. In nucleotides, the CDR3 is TGCGCCAGCAGCCAAGTCTTCCTTCGGAGCACAGATACGCAGTATTTT.

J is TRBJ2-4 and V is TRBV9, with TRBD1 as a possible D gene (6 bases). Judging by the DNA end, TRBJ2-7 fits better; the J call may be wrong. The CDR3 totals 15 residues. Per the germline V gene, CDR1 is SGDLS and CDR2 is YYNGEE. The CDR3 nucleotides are TGTGCCAGCAGCGTAGGGGCAGGGGTCTCCTACGAGCAGTACTTC. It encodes CASSVGAGVSYEQYF.

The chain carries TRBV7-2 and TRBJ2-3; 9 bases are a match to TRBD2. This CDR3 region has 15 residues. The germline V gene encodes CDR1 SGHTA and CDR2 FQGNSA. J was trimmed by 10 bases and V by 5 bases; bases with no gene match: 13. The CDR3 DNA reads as TGTGCCAGCAGCCCGTTGGGCGGGGGGGCCGGGTCGCAGTATTTT. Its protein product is CASSPLGGGAGSQYF.

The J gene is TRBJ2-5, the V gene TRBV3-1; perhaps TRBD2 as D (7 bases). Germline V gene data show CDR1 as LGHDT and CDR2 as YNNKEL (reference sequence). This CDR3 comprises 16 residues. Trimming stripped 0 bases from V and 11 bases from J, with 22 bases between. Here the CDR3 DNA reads TGTGCCAGCAGCCAAGAATTCCGGGGGGCGCCTAGGGAGCAGTACTTC. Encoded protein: CASSQEFRGAPREQYF.

This CDR3 reads CASSPRAGGPTDTQYF. The DNA of the CDR3 is TGTGCCAGCTCACCACGAGCGGGGGGTCCCACAGATACGCAGTATTTT. The V and J genes are TRBV18 and TRBJ2-3, with 9 bases aligning to TRBD2. V trimming: 1 base; J trimming: 2 bases; junction bases outside the gene matches: 4. This CDR3 is built from 16 residues. Per the germline V gene, CDR1 is KGHSH and CDR2 is LQKENI.

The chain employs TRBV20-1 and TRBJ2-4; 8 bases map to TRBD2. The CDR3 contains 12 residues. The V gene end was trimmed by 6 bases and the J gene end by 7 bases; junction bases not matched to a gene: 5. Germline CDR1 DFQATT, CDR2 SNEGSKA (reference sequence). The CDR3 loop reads CSAGGEDNIQYF. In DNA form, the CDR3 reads TGCAGTGCCGGGGGGGAGGATAACATTCAGTACTTC.

In DNA, the CDR3 is TGTGCCAGTACTCCCAAGGGAGACAGGGGTAGTCCCATCTTCCACTTT. This sequence encodes CASTPKGDRGSPIFHF. The V gene is TRBV19, the J gene TRBJ1-6; 8 positions agree with TRBD1. Unmatched junction bases numbered 22, after V lost 7 bases and J lost 17 bases. Per the germline V gene, CDR1 is LNHDA and CDR2 is SQIVND (reference sequence). This CDR3 contains 16 residues.

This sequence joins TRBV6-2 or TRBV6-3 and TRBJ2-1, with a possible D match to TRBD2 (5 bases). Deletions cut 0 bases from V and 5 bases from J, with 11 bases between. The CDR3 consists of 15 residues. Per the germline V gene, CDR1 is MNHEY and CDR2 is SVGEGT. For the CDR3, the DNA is TGTGCCAGCAGTTACTCGAAACGGGGAAACAATGAGCAGTTCTTC. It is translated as CASSYSKRGNNEQFF.

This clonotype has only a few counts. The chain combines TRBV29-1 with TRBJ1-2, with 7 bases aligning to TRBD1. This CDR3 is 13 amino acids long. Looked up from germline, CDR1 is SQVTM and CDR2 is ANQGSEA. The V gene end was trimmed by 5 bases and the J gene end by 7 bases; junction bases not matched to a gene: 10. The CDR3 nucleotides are TGCAGCGTTCGCAAGGGGGCTAGCAGTGGCTACACCTTC. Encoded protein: CSVRKGASSGYTF.

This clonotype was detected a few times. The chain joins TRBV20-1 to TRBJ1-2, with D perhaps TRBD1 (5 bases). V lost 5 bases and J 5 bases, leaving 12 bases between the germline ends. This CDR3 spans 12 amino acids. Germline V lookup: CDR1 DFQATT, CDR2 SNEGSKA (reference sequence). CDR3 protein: CSAAGATYGYTF. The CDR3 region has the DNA TGCAGTGCTGCCGGGGCAACGTATGGCTACACCTTC.

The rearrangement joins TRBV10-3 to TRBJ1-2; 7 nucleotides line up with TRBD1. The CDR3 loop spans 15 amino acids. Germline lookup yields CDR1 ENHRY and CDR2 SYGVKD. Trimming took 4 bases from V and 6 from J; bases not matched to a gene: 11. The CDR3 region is CAISAPGQAGDGYTF. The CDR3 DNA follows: TGTGCCATCAGTGCCCCCGGACAGGCCGGCGATGGCTACACCTTC.

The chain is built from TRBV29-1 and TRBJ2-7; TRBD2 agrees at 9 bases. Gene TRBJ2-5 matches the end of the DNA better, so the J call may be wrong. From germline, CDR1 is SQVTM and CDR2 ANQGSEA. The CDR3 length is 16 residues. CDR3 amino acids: CSVEGGAGGPQETQYF. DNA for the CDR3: TGCAGCGTTGAAGGCGGCGCGGGGGGGCCTCAAGAGACCCAGTACTTC.

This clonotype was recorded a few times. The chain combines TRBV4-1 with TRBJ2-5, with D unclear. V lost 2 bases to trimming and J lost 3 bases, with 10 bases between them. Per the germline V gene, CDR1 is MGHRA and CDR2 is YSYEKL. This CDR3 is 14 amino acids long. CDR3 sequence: CASSQSVNEETQYF. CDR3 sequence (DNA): TGCGCCAGCAGCCAATCCGTAAATGAAGAGACCCAGTACTTC.

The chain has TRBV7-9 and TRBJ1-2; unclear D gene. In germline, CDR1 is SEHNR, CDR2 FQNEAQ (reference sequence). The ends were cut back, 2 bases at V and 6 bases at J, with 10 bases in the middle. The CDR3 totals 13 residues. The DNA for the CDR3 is TGTGCCAGCAGCTTATCGGCAGTAAATGGCTACACCTTC. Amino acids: CASSLSAVNGYTF.

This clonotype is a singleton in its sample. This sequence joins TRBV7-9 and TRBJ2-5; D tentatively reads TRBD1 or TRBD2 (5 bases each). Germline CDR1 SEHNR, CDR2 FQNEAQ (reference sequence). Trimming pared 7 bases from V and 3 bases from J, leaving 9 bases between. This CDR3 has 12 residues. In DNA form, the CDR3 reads TGTGCCAGCACCGGGGACGAAGAGACCCAGTACTTC. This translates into CASTGDEETQYF.

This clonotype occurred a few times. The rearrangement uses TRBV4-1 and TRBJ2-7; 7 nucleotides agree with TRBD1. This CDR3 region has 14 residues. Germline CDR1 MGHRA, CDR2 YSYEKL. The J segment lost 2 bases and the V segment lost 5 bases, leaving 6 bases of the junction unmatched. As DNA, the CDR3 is TGCGCCAGCAGCAGAATGACAGGGACCTACGAGCAGTACTTC. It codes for CASSRMTGTYEQYF.

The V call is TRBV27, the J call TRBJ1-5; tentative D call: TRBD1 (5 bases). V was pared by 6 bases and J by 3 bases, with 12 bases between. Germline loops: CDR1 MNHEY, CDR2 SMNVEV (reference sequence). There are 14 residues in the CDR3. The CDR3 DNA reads TGTGCCAGCAGGGACGGGACGAACAATCAGCCCCAGCATTTT. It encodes CASRDGTNNQPQHF.

CDR3 coding DNA: TGTGCCAGCAGCGTAGCCACCGGCTTTGGAAACACCATATATTTT. Translated, it gives CASSVATGFGNTIYF. The chain joins TRBV9 to TRBJ1-3; no firm D call. The CDR3 covers 15 residues. The germline V and J ends were trimmed by 0 bases and 3 bases, with 10 bases remaining between them. CDR1 SGDLS and CDR2 YYNGEE come from the germline V gene.

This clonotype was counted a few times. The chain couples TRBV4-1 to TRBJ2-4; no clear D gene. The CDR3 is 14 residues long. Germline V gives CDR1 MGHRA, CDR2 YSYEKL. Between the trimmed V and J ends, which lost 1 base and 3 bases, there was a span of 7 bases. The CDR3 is CASSQGKVKNIQYF. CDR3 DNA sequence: TGCGCCAGCAGCCAAGGGAAGGTCAAAAACATTCAGTACTTC.